Below are 9 T cell receptor beta chains sequenced from a single sample in a study of T-cell reconstitution after alpha-beta-depleted transplantation in children. Researchers prepared the TCRbeta library using unique molecular identifiers, the study reports. In TCRdb, the PCR reads were re-called with MiXCR into one record per CDR3 protein. The data hold some 200,000 distinct CDR3 sequences, with about 6.8% observed a single time. The material sequenced was PBMCs from the stem cell graft donor, taken from the stem cell graft. Receptor source: a human donor who donated a stem cell graft to a child with Wiskott-Aldrich syndrome.

The sample holds many counts of this clonotype. The J gene is TRBJ2-1, the V gene TRBV5-1; D is undetermined. V lost 5 bases and J 5 bases, leaving 11 bases between the germline ends. Germline loops: CDR1 SGHRS, CDR2 YFSETQ. This CDR3 contains 13 residues. For the CDR3, the DNA is TGCGCCAGCAGTGATACACTGGACAATGAGCAGTTCTTC. Its protein product is CASSDTLDNEQFF.

This rearrangement joins TRBV4-3 to TRBJ2-7; D not resolved. Germline lookup yields CDR1 LGHNA and CDR2 YSLEER. CDR3 length equals 14 residues. V was trimmed by 0 bases and J by 6 bases, leaving 12 bases between them. As DNA, the CDR3 is TGCGCCAGCAGCCAAGAATGGCAGGCCCCCGAGCAGTACTTC. This sequence encodes CASSQEWQAPEQYF.

This clonotype was counted many times. CDR3 protein: CSARIGQESETQYF. The CDR3 region has the DNA TGCAGTGCTAGAATCGGGCAGGAATCAGAGACCCAGTACTTC. The chain joins TRBV20-1 to TRBJ2-5; D is unresolved. Germline loops: CDR1 DFQATT, CDR2 SNEGSKA (reference sequence). V dropped 2 bases and J dropped 4 bases, with 14 bases sitting between them. The CDR3 totals 14 residues.

This chain links TRBV4-3 with TRBJ2-3; possible D gene TRBD1, 6 bases. The CDR3 spans 14 residues. The germline V and J ends were trimmed by 2 bases and 4 bases, with 10 bases remaining between them. CDR1 and CDR2 (germline): LGHNA, YSLEER. The CDR3: CASSQKTGPDTQYF. CDR3 in DNA: TGCGCCAGCAGCCAAAAGACAGGCCCAGATACGCAGTATTTT.

This clonotype was found many times. The rearrangement joins TRBV5-1 to TRBJ2-4; 10 nucleotides line up with TRBD1. The V gene's germline CDR1 is SGHRS and CDR2 YFSETQ. This CDR3 contains 17 residues. The V gene end was trimmed by 3 bases and the J gene end by 4 bases; junction bases not matched to a gene: 10. The CDR3 loop reads CASSSPMGDRGKNIQYF. Here the CDR3 DNA reads TGCGCCAGCAGCTCGCCGATGGGGGACAGGGGAAAAAACATTCAGTACTTC.

In its sample, this clonotype was seen many times. The chain employs TRBV5-1 and TRBJ1-2; D is unclear. This CDR3 comprises 17 residues. V gave up 0 bases and J gave up 0 bases, with 15 bases separating them. Germline V gene lookup returns CDR1 SGHRS and CDR2 YFSETQ. The chain's CDR3 is CASSLGGHSASNYGYTF. CDR3 bases: TGCGCCAGCAGCTTGGGGGGTCACAGTGCTTCTAACTATGGCTACACCTTC.

V is TRBV2 and J is TRBJ1-4; possible D gene TRBD1, 5 bases. Germline CDR1 and CDR2: SNHLY and FYNNEI. V was clipped by 10 bases and J by 8 bases, with 17 bases between them. The CDR3 consists of 13 residues. The CDR3 here is CATAEGLTEKLFF. For the CDR3, the DNA is TGTGCCACCGCGGAGGGACTAACGGAAAAACTGTTTTTT.

There are many counts of this clonotype. This rearrangement joins TRBV27 to TRBJ1-3; a weak D match, TRBD1 (5 bases). V was pared by 8 bases and J by 2 bases, with 10 bases between. The CDR3 loop spans 13 amino acids. In germline, CDR1 is MNHEY, CDR2 SMNVEV (reference sequence). The CDR3: CASGTLAGNTIYF. Here the CDR3 DNA reads TGTGCCAGCGGGACCTTGGCTGGAAACACCATATATTTT.

The chain employs TRBV19 and TRBJ2-1; D tentatively fits TRBD1 or TRBD2 (6 bases each). The V end was cut by 2 bases, the J end by 9 bases, with 14 bases between. The CDR3 sequence is 14 residues long. The germline CDR1 and CDR2 sequences are LNHDA and SQIVND (reference sequence). The CDR3 loop is CASSIRGPVIEQFF. DNA of the CDR3: TGTGCCAGTAGTATACGGGGGCCCGTGATTGAGCAGTTCTTC.